Presented here are 29 T cell receptor beta chains from one specimen sequenced in a study of identical twins. TCRdb ran MiXCR on the 5' RACE reads and lists one entry per CDR3 protein. The table has around 570,000 distinct CDR3 sequences, more than 9% seen once. The data also belong to a second study, concerning yellow fever vaccine responses in identical twins.

Sample: PBMCs. The source of these receptors is a young woman in good health.

This clonotype was counted a few times. The chain employs TRBV7-2 and TRBJ2-5; 12 nucleotides align to TRBD2. With V trimmed by 4 bases and J by 4 bases, 7 bases remained unmatched. The CDR3 sequence is 16 residues long. Germline lookup yields CDR1 SGHTA and CDR2 FQGNSA. As DNA, the CDR3 is TGTGCCAGCAGCTCGACCGGGACTAGCGGGCGAGAGACCCAGTACTTC. Amino acids: CASSSTGTSGRETQYF.

This clonotype occurred a few times. The V gene is TRBV18, the J gene TRBJ1-4; 8 bases are a match to TRBD1. The V gene end was trimmed by 3 bases and the J gene end by 4 bases; junction bases not matched to a gene: 4. This CDR3 contains 15 residues. CDR1 is KGHSH and CDR2 is LQKENI in the germline V gene. As DNA, the CDR3 is TGTGCCAGCTCACCCGGACAGGGCAATAATGAAAAACTGTTTTTT. Amino acids: CASSPGQGNNEKLFF.

This chain connects TRBV7-3 to TRBJ2-7, with 11 bases fitting TRBD2. The CDR3 spans 14 residues. V lost 5 bases to trimming and J lost 3 bases; unmatched junction nucleotides: 3. Germline values: CDR1 SGHTA, CDR2 FQGTGA. The CDR3 region is CASSASGGFYEQYF. CDR3 sequence (DNA): TGTGCCAGCAGCGCTAGCGGGGGGTTCTACGAGCAGTACTTC.

The rearrangement joins TRBV2 to TRBJ2-7; possible D gene TRBD2, 6 bases. Germline V gene sequence: CDR1 SNHLY, CDR2 FYNNEI. The CDR3 contains 11 residues. The V end lost 6 bases, the J end lost 7 bases, and 10 bases lay between the germline ends. The CDR3: CASSGDWEQYF. CDR3 bases: TGTGCCAGCAGCGGGGACTGGGAGCAGTACTTC.

This clonotype was counted at least ten times. The rearrangement joins TRBV29-1 to TRBJ2-1, with D possibly TRBD2 on 6 matching bases. Trimming took 6 bases from V and 4 from J, leaving 10 bases between them. The CDR3 is 12 amino acids. The germline CDR1 and CDR2 sequences are SQVTM and ANQGSEA. The CDR3 sequence is CSVVAEYNEQFF. In DNA form, the CDR3 reads TGCAGCGTGGTAGCGGAGTACAATGAGCAGTTCTTC.

The rearrangement uses TRBV5-1 and TRBJ2-7, with a tentative D call TRBD2 (6 bases). The CDR3 runs 18 residues. Germline V gene sequence: CDR1 SGHRS, CDR2 YFSETQ. V lost 4 bases and J 0 bases, leaving 23 bases between the germline ends. CDR3 sequence reads: CASSHRLSSGVSSYEQYF. The CDR3 DNA reads as TGCGCCAGCAGCCACCGATTGTCCTCGGGGGTTAGCTCCTACGAGCAGTACTTC.

This clonotype was observed at least ten times. The gene calls are TRBV12-3 or TRBV12-4 and TRBJ2-2, with a tentative D call TRBD2 (5 bases). The CDR3 is 14 amino acids. The V end lost 3 bases, the J end lost 9 bases, and 14 bases lay between the germline ends. CDR3 in amino acids: CASSFGLPIRELFF. CDR3 in DNA: TGTGCCAGCAGTTTTGGACTGCCCATCAGGGAGCTGTTTTTT.

The chain links TRBV7-9 to TRBJ1-2, with D possibly matching TRBD1 (5 bases). V was pared by 4 bases and J by 7 bases, with 16 bases between. Germline V CDR1 and CDR2: SEHNR, FQNEAQ (reference sequence). The CDR3 has 14 amino acids. CDR3 in DNA: TGTGCCAGCAGCTCTATCCAGGGCCAGCTTGGCTACACCTTC. Protein product: CASSSIQGQLGYTF.

This chain connects TRBV12-3 or TRBV12-4 to TRBJ2-7, with a tentative D call TRBD1 (7 bases). The germline V and J ends were trimmed by 3 bases and 5 bases, with 14 bases remaining between them. There are 14 residues in the CDR3. CDR3 DNA: TGTGCCAGCAGTTTCAGGGGGGCGAGAAACGAGCAGTACTTC. Translation gives CASSFRGARNEQYF.

This chain uses TRBV7-9 with TRBJ2-1; D gene ambiguous. The CDR3 totals 13 residues. Germline CDR1 is SEHNR and CDR2 is FQNEAQ (reference sequence). The V gene lost 2 bases and the J gene lost 7 bases, with 9 bases spanning the gap. The CDR3 is CASSLINKNEQFF. In DNA, the CDR3 is TGTGCCAGCAGCTTAATTAACAAAAATGAGCAGTTCTTC.

A few counts support this clonotype. V and J are TRBV29-1 and TRBJ2-1, with 8 bases lining up with TRBD2. CDR3 size: 15 residues. After removal of 5 bases from V and 3 bases from J, the junction contained 9 bases not matched to a gene. Germline-derived CDR1 and CDR2 are SQVTM and ANQGSEA. CDR3 residues: CSVTELAEGYNEQFF. The CDR3 coding sequence is TGCAGCGTTACAGAACTAGCGGAAGGCTACAATGAGCAGTTCTTC.

This clonotype was observed at least ten times. DNA for the CDR3: TGCAGTGCTAGTCTTACAGGGTTCTCCTACGAGCAGTACTTC. It specifies CSASLTGFSYEQYF. The V call is TRBV20-1, the J call TRBJ2-7; tentatively, D is TRBD1 (6 bases). The CDR3 has 14 residues. The germline gives CDR1 DFQATT, CDR2 SNEGSKA (reference sequence). The V and J ends lost 3 bases and 0 bases respectively, with 12 bases between them.

This clonotype has only a few counts. The rearrangement joins TRBV29-1 to TRBJ2-1; 8 nucleotides agree with TRBD2. The CDR3 covers 14 residues. Germline V CDR1 and CDR2: SQVTM, ANQGSEA. The junction had 5 bases not matched to a gene; V was cut back by 4 bases and J by 3 bases. This CDR3 reads CSVVTSVDYNEQFF. The DNA of the CDR3 is TGCAGCGTTGTGACTAGCGTTGACTACAATGAGCAGTTCTTC.

This sequence joins TRBV30 and TRBJ1-5; 9 bases are a match to TRBD1. Per germline, CDR1 GTSNPN and CDR2 SVGIG (reference sequence). This CDR3 has 13 residues. Trimming removed 3 bases from V and 9 bases from J; junction bases left unmatched: 6. DNA of the CDR3: TGTGCCTGGAGCTTACAGGGGGCCCGGCCCCAGCATTTT. Translation: CAWSLQGARPQHF. Complete variable domain (other parts from reference TRBV30 and TRBJ1-5): SQTIHQWPATLVQPVGSPLSLECTVEGTSNPNLYWYRQAAGRGLQLLFYSVGIGQISSEVPQNLSASRPQDRQFILSSKKLLLSDSGFYLCAWSLQGARPQHFGDGTRLSIL.

This clonotype occurred a few times. The V gene is TRBV27, the J gene TRBJ2-1; D is tentatively TRBD1 or TRBD2 (6 bases each). Germline values: CDR1 MNHEY, CDR2 SMNVEV (reference sequence). CDR3 length equals 17 residues. V lost 3 bases and J lost 4, with 19 bases in between. The CDR3 reads CASSLVTGAYLYNEQFF. The CDR3 nucleotides read TGTGCCAGCAGTTTGGTTACGGGGGCGTACTTATACAATGAGCAGTTCTTC.

The chain combines TRBV5-1 with TRBJ1-5; 9 bases map to TRBD1. CDR1 and CDR2 from the germline V gene are SGHRS and YFSETQ. V gave up 2 bases and J gave up 1 base; unmatched junction bases: 10. CDR3 size: 18 residues. The CDR3 region has the DNA TGCGCCAGCAGCTTTTTGCCGGGACAGGGTAACAGCAATCAGCCCCAGCATTTT. Translated, it gives CASSFLPGQGNSNQPQHF.

The chain is built from TRBV5-4 and TRBJ2-1, with D possibly being TRBD1 (6 bases). The V and J ends lost 0 bases and 4 bases respectively, with 14 bases between them. CDR3 length: 16 residues. CDR1 SGHNT and CDR2 YYREEE come from the germline V gene (reference sequence). CDR3 region: CASSLALRTVYNEQFF. The DNA of the CDR3 is TGTGCCAGCAGCTTGGCCTTGAGGACAGTATACAATGAGCAGTTCTTC.

This clonotype was observed many times. The rearrangement links TRBV27 to TRBJ2-7, with 9 bases aligning to TRBD1. The CDR3 spans 15 residues. The trim removed 6 bases at V and 0 bases at J, leaving 6 bases unmatched. Germline-derived CDR1 and CDR2 are MNHEY and SMNVEV (reference sequence). CDR3 residues: CASRAGQGSSYEQYF. The CDR3 DNA sequence: TGTGCCAGCAGAGCGGGACAGGGAAGCTCCTACGAGCAGTACTTC.

This clonotype was recorded many times. V is TRBV5-1 and J is TRBJ2-2; maybe TRBD1 (5 bases). V was cut by 4 bases and J by 4 bases, with 14 bases left in between. CDR3 size: 15 residues. The V gene's germline CDR1 is SGHRS and CDR2 YFSETQ. CDR3 protein: CASSQIGHSTGELFF. The CDR3 bases are TGCGCCAGCAGCCAAATTGGACACTCCACCGGGGAGCTGTTTTTT.

This clonotype was picked up one time. V usage is TRBV2 and J usage is TRBJ2-1, with 7 bases lining up with TRBD1. The V and J ends lost 6 bases and 9 bases, in that order; junction bases with no gene match: 14. The CDR3 has 15 residues. CDR1 and CDR2 from the germline V gene are SNHLY and FYNNEI. The CDR3 sequence is CASSPRQGRVGEQFF. DNA of the CDR3: TGTGCCAGCAGCCCCCGACAGGGAAGGGTGGGTGAGCAGTTCTTC.

J is TRBJ2-6 and V is TRBV27; D gene ambiguous. Germline lookup yields CDR1 MNHEY and CDR2 SMNVEV (reference sequence). V lost 10 bases and J lost 3, with 10 bases in between. CDR3 length equals 13 residues. The CDR3 spells CATLSLGANVLTF. The CDR3 DNA sequence: TGTGCCACCCTATCTCTTGGGGCCAACGTCCTGACTTTC.

A word on this clonotype: Germline is not matched at one junction end, which may reflect a read error. The chain combines TRBV28 with TRBJ2-1; D might be TRBD1 (6 bases). Germline CDR1 MDHEN, CDR2 SYDVKM. The CDR3 length is 12 residues. The CDR3 is CASSSKTGGLPF. For the CDR3, the DNA is TGTGCCAGCAGTTCGAAGACAGGTGGCCTGCCCTTC.

This clonotype was observed a few times. This chain connects TRBV20-1 to TRBJ2-6; 8 bases match TRBD1. CDR1 is DFQATT and CDR2 is SNEGSKA in the germline V gene (reference sequence). V was pared by 5 bases and J by 0 bases, with 12 bases of the junction left unmatched. CDR3 length: 18 amino acids. CDR3 loop: CSAVTPGQVFSGANVLTF. The CDR3 DNA reads TGCAGTGCTGTAACCCCGGGACAGGTGTTCTCTGGGGCCAACGTCCTGACTTTC.

This clonotype was counted at least ten times. This chain joins TRBV5-1 and TRBJ2-4; a possible D gene is TRBD2 (6 bases). Trimming took off 4 bases at V and 0 bases at J, with 17 bases between the two ends. CDR1 is SGHRS, CDR2 YFSETQ, per germline. This CDR3 is 17 amino acids long. CDR3: CASSPTRDREAKNIQYF. Written as DNA, the CDR3 is TGCGCCAGCAGCCCGACGCGGGACCGCGAAGCCAAAAACATTCAGTACTTC.

The genes are TRBV11-2 and TRBJ2-1; 9 bases fit TRBD2. The trim removed 5 bases at V and 7 bases at J, leaving 12 bases unmatched. Looked up from germline, CDR1 is SGHAT and CDR2 is FQNNGV. CDR3 length equals 16 residues. CDR3 sequence reads: CASSLIAGGPRNEQFF. CDR3 nucleotides: TGTGCCAGCAGCCTGATTGCGGGAGGGCCGAGGAATGAGCAGTTCTTC. The entire variable domain, with the rest obtained from reference TRBV11-2 and TRBJ2-1, is as follows: EAGVAQSPRYKIIEKRQSVAFWCNPISGHATLYWYQQILGQGPKLLIQFQNNGVVDDSQLPKDRFSAERLKGVDSTLKIQPAKLEDSAVYLCASSLIAGGPRNEQFFGPGTRLTVL.

V usage is TRBV29-1 and J usage is TRBJ2-5; possibly TRBD2 for D (6 bases). The CDR3 has 13 amino acids. The V end was cut by 7 bases, the J end by 5 bases, with 17 bases between. CDR1 and CDR2 from the germline V gene are SQVTM and ANQGSEA. The CDR3 sequence is CSGKPGTYETQYF. Written as DNA, the CDR3 is TGCAGCGGCAAACCTGGGACTTACGAGACCCAGTACTTC.

The V and J genes are TRBV20-1 and TRBJ2-1; D not resolved. From germline, CDR1 is DFQATT and CDR2 SNEGSKA (reference sequence). V was pared by 3 bases and J by 9 bases, with 9 bases between. The CDR3 length is 11 residues. The DNA of the CDR3 is TGCAGTGCTAGTAAGTTCGGTGAGCAGTTCTTC. As protein: CSASKFGEQFF.

The chain joins TRBV6-2 or TRBV6-3 to TRBJ1-5; unclear D gene. Per germline, CDR1 MNHEY and CDR2 SVGEGT. V was shortened by 2 bases and J by 1 base, with 12 bases between the two germline ends. This CDR3 contains 16 residues. The DNA of the CDR3 is TGTGCCAGCAGTTACGTAGCGACAAGCAGCAATCAGCCCCAGCATTTT. Residues: CASSYVATSSNQPQHF.

This clonotype was seen at least ten times. The chain couples TRBV20-1 to TRBJ2-5; 7 bases match TRBD2. The germline CDR1 and CDR2 sequences are DFQATT and SNEGSKA (reference sequence). V gave up 6 bases and J gave up 1 base; unmatched junction bases: 2. This CDR3 has 12 amino acids. The CDR3 spells CSAGGIQETQYF. The CDR3 DNA follows: TGCAGTGCGGGGGGGATCCAAGAGACCCAGTACTTC.